A single T cell receptor beta chain is shown here with its context. This specimen comes from a study of blood T cell repertoires in COVID-19. Across the whole study: The United States, Italy and Spain supplied acute and convalescent COVID-19 samples.

Germline-derived CDR1 and CDR2 are SGHRS and YFSETQ. This CDR3 is 13 amino acids long. V was trimmed by 4 bases and J by 7 bases, leaving 11 bases between them. Clones were read by immunoSEQ multiplex PCR, and TCRdb kept only the in-frame ones, dropping some. There are tens of thousands of clones in the sample; roughly 86% occur only once, and more than 15% lies in the top ten. The source of this sequence is a man in his forties with COVID-19, enrolled during active disease. This sequence joins TRBV5-1 and TRBJ1-4, with D unresolved. Source material: peripheral blood. CDR3 nucleotides: TGCGCCAGCAGCCCCGTTGAGGGTGAAAAACTGTTTTTT. This translates into CASSPVEGEKLFF. Combining the CDR3 with reference TRBV5-1 and TRBJ1-4 gives the whole variable domain KAGVTQTPRYLIKTRGQQVTLSCSPISGHRSVSWYQQTPGQGLQFLFEYFSETQRNKGNFPGRFSGRQFSNSRSEMNVSTLELGDSALYLCASSPVEGEKLFFGSGTQLSVL.